This paragraph reports one TCR beta chain. The CDR3 loop spans 14 amino acids. V shed 2 bases and J 9 bases; nucleotides not matched to a gene: 2. Germline-derived CDR1 and CDR2 are MNHEY and SVGAGI. In the source study's methods: Quantification of nucleated cells was approximated via reference gene primer amplification. Produced via immunoSEQ multiplex PCR; TCRdb's table is partial and in-frame only. V and J calls plus clone size are reproduced from that table; the DNA served to infer D and trimming. There are 80,000 or so clones in the sample; more than 75% occur only once, and roughly 7.4% lies in the top ten. The sample comes from a study of blood T cell repertoires in COVID-19. As for the study in general: Material from acute and convalescent COVID-19 was sourced from the United States, Italy and Spain. PBMCs, B-cell-depleted T cells, or T cells provided the cDNA or gDNA that made up the material.

The chain uses TRBV6-5 and TRBJ1-6, with 9 bases identical to TRBD1. Sample: peripheral blood. This sequence was found in a human donor in a cohort sampled during active COVID-19. In nucleotides, the CDR3 is TGTGCCAGCAGTTACGGGGACAGGGCTTCACCCCTCCACTTT. The encoded protein is CASSYGDRASPLHF.